The 27 T cell receptor beta chains listed next were all sequenced from one sample in a study of cytomegalovirus exposure and HLA in healthy donors. In the PCR, 60 Vbeta and 13 Jbeta primers were used. TCRdb's copy holds only in-frame clones and misses some; the assay was immunoSEQ multiplex PCR. The table for this sample gives 140,000 to 150,000 clones. The sample was PBMCs. The receptors derive from a male donor in good health and CMV-seronegative.

The chain recombines TRBV7-9 with TRBJ1-1; possibly TRBD1 for D (6 bases). This CDR3 has 15 residues. Germline loops: CDR1 SEHNR, CDR2 FQNEAQ (reference sequence). Trimming pared 6 bases from V and 7 bases from J, leaving 21 bases between. CDR3 nucleotide sequence: TGTGCCAGCAGTCTATATGGGGGGGCAGGAATTGAAGCTTTCTTT. It translates to CASSLYGGAGIEAFF.

The chain uses TRBV10-3 and TRBJ1-1; 9 bases align to TRBD1. CDR3 length equals 15 residues. Germline lookup yields CDR1 ENHRY and CDR2 SYGVKD. The junction had 10 bases not matched to a gene; V was cut back by 6 bases and J by 5 bases. CDR3 coding DNA: TGTGCCATCAGGGACAGGGGAAAGGAACGGACTGAAGCTTTCTTT. The encoded protein is CAIRDRGKERTEAFF.

The chain couples TRBV5-6 to TRBJ2-5; possibly TRBD2 for D (5 bases). Trimming cost V 1 base and J 1 base, with 11 bases left between them. Germline CDR1 SGHDT, CDR2 YYEEEE. CDR3 length: 15 amino acids. The CDR3 region is CASSLTTRGQETQYF. The CDR3, as DNA: TGTGCCAGCAGCTTGACGACACGGGGCCAAGAGACCCAGTACTTC. Based on the CDR3 plus reference TRBV5-6 and TRBJ2-5, the full variable domain is DAGVTQSPTHLIKTRGQQVTLRCSPKSGHDTVSWYQQALGQGPQFIFQYYEEEERQRGNFPDRFSGHQFPNYSSELNVNALLLGDSALYLCASSLTTRGQETQYFGPGTRLLVL.

V is TRBV19 and J is TRBJ1-2; tentative D call: TRBD1 (5 bases). In germline, CDR1 is LNHDA, CDR2 SQIVND (reference sequence). Trimming took off 10 bases at V and 6 bases at J, with 18 bases between the two ends. The CDR3 runs to 13 residues. CDR3 bases: TGTGCCACCCAAAGGAGCAGGGTAGATGGCTACACCTTC. This gives the protein CATQRSRVDGYTF.

The chain links TRBV25-1 to TRBJ2-2; D may be TRBD2 (6 bases). This CDR3 has 18 amino acids. Trimming removed 1 base at V and 4 bases at J, with 19 bases between. The germline V gene has CDR1 MGHDK and CDR2 SYGVNS. The CDR3 DNA reads TGTGCCAGCAGTGAATCCACGCTTCGGACTAAAGTCACCGGGGAGCTGTTTTTT. It specifies CASSESTLRTKVTGELFF.

On this clone itself: A junction boundary mismatches the germline segment, possibly from a read error. The DNA for the CDR3 is TGTGCTAGCAGCCCCGGGACATCCACAGATACGCAGTATTTT. This encodes CASSPGTSTDTQYF. The chain uses TRBV7-7 and TRBJ2-3; tentative D call: TRBD1 (6 bases). Germline CDR1 is SSHAT and CDR2 is FNYEAQ (reference sequence). The CDR3 runs to 14 residues.

The J gene is TRBJ2-7, the V gene TRBV28; possible D gene TRBD2, 5 bases. The CDR3 has 13 amino acids. Looked up from germline, CDR1 is MDHEN and CDR2 is SYDVKM. Trimming removed 3 bases at V and 6 bases at J, with 12 bases between. The CDR3 sequence is CASSFGPTTEQYF. The DNA for the CDR3 is TGTGCCAGCAGTTTCGGGCCGACTACCGAGCAGTACTTC.

The chain is built from TRBV18 and TRBJ1-2, with D possibly being TRBD1 (5 bases). This CDR3 is built from 14 residues. The V gene lost 3 bases and the J gene lost 5 bases, with 13 bases spanning the gap. The germline V gene encodes CDR1 KGHSH and CDR2 LQKENI. The CDR3 reads CASSPDRQSYGYTF. The CDR3 DNA is TGTGCCAGCTCACCGGATCGACAGTCGTATGGCTACACCTTC.

The J gene is TRBJ1-1, the V gene TRBV30; D possibly corresponds to TRBD1 (5 bases). Per the germline V gene, CDR1 is GTSNPN and CDR2 is SVGIG (reference sequence). The CDR3 is 12 residues long. The V end was cut by 4 bases, the J end by 3 bases, with 9 bases between. The DNA for the CDR3 is TGTGCCTGGATTGCAGGGCACACTGAAGCTTTCTTT. It translates to CAWIAGHTEAFF. The full variable domain, rest sourced from reference TRBV30 and TRBJ1-1, is SQTIHQWPATLVQPVGSPLSLECTVEGTSNPNLYWYRQAAGRGLQLLFYSVGIGQISSEVPQNLSASRPQDRQFILSSKKLLLSDSGFYLCAWIAGHTEAFFGQGTRLTVV.

V gene TRBV6-1 combines with J gene TRBJ2-2; D ambiguous. The CDR3 contains 14 residues. Germline V gene data show CDR1 as MNHNS and CDR2 as SASEGT. The V end was cut by 0 bases, the J end by 6 bases, with 8 bases between. The CDR3 protein is CASSEAGVPGELFF. Written as DNA, the CDR3 is TGTGCCAGCAGTGAAGCAGGAGTCCCCGGGGAGCTGTTTTTT.

This sequence joins TRBV29-1 and TRBJ1-4; TRBD1 aligns across 8 bases. In germline, CDR1 is SQVTM, CDR2 ANQGSEA. J gave up 7 bases and V 6 bases, and 7 bases lay outside the gene matches. The CDR3 covers 13 residues. CDR3 loop: CSVATGGSEKLFF. The CDR3 nucleotides are TGCAGCGTGGCTACAGGGGGTAGTGAAAAACTGTTTTTT.

The chain has TRBV28 and TRBJ2-6; TRBD2 is a possible D gene (5 bases). With 10 bases removed from V and 1 base from J, the gap between germline ends came to 8 bases. This CDR3 contains 13 residues. Germline V CDR1 and CDR2: MDHEN, SYDVKM. The CDR3 nucleotides read TGTGCCACCGGGAAGTCTGGGGCCAACGTCCTGACTTTC. This translates into CATGKSGANVLTF.

The V gene is TRBV7-8, the J gene TRBJ2-1; 8 bases match TRBD2. Trimming removed 11 bases from V and 8 bases from J; junction bases left unmatched: 8. CDR1 is SGHVS, CDR2 FQNEAQ, per germline. The CDR3 totals 12 residues. The CDR3 reads CAASGRGYEQFF. The CDR3 DNA sequence: TGTGCCGCCAGCGGGAGAGGGTATGAGCAGTTCTTC.

The chain combines TRBV18 with TRBJ2-3; the D gene is possibly TRBD2 (6 bases). Germline loops: CDR1 KGHSH, CDR2 LQKENI. This CDR3 is 15 amino acids long. With 3 bases removed from V and 2 bases from J, the gap between germline ends came to 12 bases. The CDR3 loop reads CASSPGGTFTDTQYF. The CDR3 DNA reads as TGTGCCAGCTCACCGGGCGGGACGTTCACAGATACGCAGTATTTT.

This chain links TRBV6-5 with TRBJ1-1; the match to TRBD1 covers 9 bases. CDR1 MNHEY and CDR2 SVGAGI come from the germline V gene. Losses at the gene ends were 6 bases for V and 3 bases for J; bases not matched to a gene: 5. The CDR3 runs to 14 residues. CDR3 coding DNA: TGTGCCAGCAGGACCGGGACAGGGCACACTGAAGCTTTCTTT. Its translation: CASRTGTGHTEAFF.

The V call is TRBV7-2, the J call TRBJ2-1; TRBD1 matches 7 bases. This CDR3 has 15 amino acids. Germline V lookup: CDR1 SGHTA, CDR2 FQGNSA. Trimming removed 7 bases from V and 8 bases from J; junction bases left unmatched: 14. The CDR3 loop is CASNFSPTGMYEQFF. The CDR3 nucleotides read TGTGCCAGCAATTTCTCCCCGACAGGGATGTATGAGCAGTTCTTC.

The chain combines TRBV6-5 with TRBJ2-1, with D unclear. CDR3 size: 15 residues. Germline V gene data show CDR1 as MNHEY and CDR2 as SVGAGI. V was trimmed by 5 bases and J by 2 bases, leaving 13 bases between them. The CDR3 DNA reads TGTGCCAGCAGTCGACTCTTACTAACCTACAATGAGCAGTTCTTC. Amino acids: CASSRLLLTYNEQFF.

V is TRBV5-1 and J is TRBJ2-6, with D unclear. CDR3 length: 13 amino acids. Trimming took off 3 bases at V and 2 bases at J, with 3 bases between the two ends. In germline, CDR1 is SGHRS, CDR2 YFSETQ. This chain's CDR3 is CASSSTGANVLTF. In nucleotides, the CDR3 is TGCGCCAGCAGCTCCACTGGGGCCAACGTCCTGACTTTC.

The CDR3 here is CASRTGVNEQFF. The DNA of the CDR3 is TGTGCCAGTAGGACAGGGGTTAATGAGCAGTTCTTC. The rearrangement joins TRBV25-1 to TRBJ2-1, with 9 bases aligning to TRBD1. Germline-derived CDR1 and CDR2 are MGHDK and SYGVNS. This CDR3 comprises 12 residues. With V trimmed by 9 bases and J by 7 bases, 4 bases remained unmatched.

The chain couples TRBV6-1 to TRBJ2-7; D might be TRBD2 (5 bases). Germline assignment: CDR1 MNHNS and CDR2 SASEGT. The CDR3 totals 15 residues. V shed 6 bases and J shed 6 bases, with 21 bases lying between them. Here the CDR3 reads CASRIGLNRITEQYF. CDR3 DNA: TGTGCCAGCAGGATAGGACTGAATCGAATTACCGAGCAGTACTTC.

The V gene is TRBV10-3, the J gene TRBJ1-2; TRBD1 might be the D (5 bases). The length of the CDR3 is 13 residues. Germline CDR1 and CDR2: ENHRY and SYGVKD. V was shortened by 10 bases and J by 1 base, with 13 bases between the two germline ends. For the CDR3, the DNA is TGTGCCACCAGGGTACAGGTTAACTATGGCTACACCTTC. Translating it yields CATRVQVNYGYTF.

The chain employs TRBV6-6 and TRBJ2-7, with TRBD1 identical over 7 bases. This CDR3 spans 15 amino acids. CDR1 and CDR2 (germline): MNHNY, SVGAGI (reference sequence). Losses at the gene ends were 6 bases for V and 2 bases for J; bases not matched to a gene: 10. The CDR3 protein is CASSHPTGQPYEQYF. CDR3 nucleotide sequence: TGTGCCAGCAGCCACCCGACAGGGCAGCCCTACGAGCAGTACTTC.

This chain uses TRBV18 with TRBJ2-6; 8 positions agree with TRBD1. Losses at the gene ends were 8 bases for V and 2 bases for J; bases not matched to a gene: 5. The CDR3 covers 15 residues. The germline V gene encodes CDR1 KGHSH and CDR2 LQKENI. In nucleotides, the CDR3 is TGTGCCAGCCGGACAGGGCCCCCTGGGGCCAACGTCCTGACTTTC. This sequence encodes CASRTGPPGANVLTF.

The V gene is TRBV14, the J gene TRBJ2-1; 12 bases are shared with TRBD1. The CDR3 spans 15 residues. Germline assignment: CDR1 SGHDN and CDR2 FVKESK. J lost 2 bases, V lost 4 bases, and 0 bases had no gene match. CDR3 nucleotide sequence: TGTGCCAGCAGCCGGGACAGGGGGCCCTACAATGAGCAGTTCTTC. Amino acid sequence: CASSRDRGPYNEQFF.

V gene TRBV30 combines with J gene TRBJ1-2, with D possibly matching TRBD1 (5 bases). The germline CDR1 and CDR2 sequences are GTSNPN and SVGIG (reference sequence). V lost 5 bases and J 4 bases, leaving 14 bases between the germline ends. This CDR3 contains 13 residues. CDR3 nucleotide sequence: TGTGCCTGGTACGACGGGGGGGGCTATGGCTACACCTTC. Translated, it gives CAWYDGGGYGYTF.

The CDR3 is CATSGGLPGEKLFF. CDR3 coding DNA: TGTGCCACCAGCGGAGGGCTGCCGGGTGAAAAACTGTTTTTT. The rearrangement links TRBV15 to TRBJ1-4; D gene ambiguous. V was trimmed by 5 bases and J by 7 bases, leaving 14 bases between them. CDR1 LNHNV and CDR2 YYDKDF come from the germline V gene (reference sequence). CDR3 length: 14 amino acids.

This chain connects TRBV27 to TRBJ2-1, with 7 bases aligning to TRBD2. Germline V gene lookup returns CDR1 MNHEY and CDR2 SMNVEV (reference sequence). The CDR3 is 14 amino acids. The trim removed 3 bases at V and 2 bases at J, leaving 1 base unmatched. CDR3 residues: CASSLSGTYNEQFF. The CDR3 DNA reads TGTGCCAGCAGTTTGAGCGGGACCTACAATGAGCAGTTCTTC.